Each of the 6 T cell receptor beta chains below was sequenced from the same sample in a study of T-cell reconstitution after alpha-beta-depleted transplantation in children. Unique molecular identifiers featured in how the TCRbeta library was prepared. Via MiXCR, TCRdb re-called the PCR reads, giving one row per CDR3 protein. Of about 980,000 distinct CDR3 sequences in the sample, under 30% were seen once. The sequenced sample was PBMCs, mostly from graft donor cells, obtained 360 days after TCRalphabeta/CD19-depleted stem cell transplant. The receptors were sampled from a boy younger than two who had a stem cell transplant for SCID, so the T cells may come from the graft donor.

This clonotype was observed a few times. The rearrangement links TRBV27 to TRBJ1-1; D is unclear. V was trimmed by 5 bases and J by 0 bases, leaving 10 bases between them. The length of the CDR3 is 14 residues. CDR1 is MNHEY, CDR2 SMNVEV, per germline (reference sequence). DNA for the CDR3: TGTGCCAGCAGTGAGCAGAGGTTGAACACTGAAGCTTTCTTT. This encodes CASSEQRLNTEAFF.

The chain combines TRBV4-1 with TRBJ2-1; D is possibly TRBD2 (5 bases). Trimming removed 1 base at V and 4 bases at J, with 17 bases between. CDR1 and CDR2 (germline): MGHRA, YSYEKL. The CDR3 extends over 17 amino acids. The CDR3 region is CASSQVSRTSSYNEQFF. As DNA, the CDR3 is TGCGCCAGCAGCCAAGTTTCGCGTACTAGTTCTTACAATGAGCAGTTCTTC.

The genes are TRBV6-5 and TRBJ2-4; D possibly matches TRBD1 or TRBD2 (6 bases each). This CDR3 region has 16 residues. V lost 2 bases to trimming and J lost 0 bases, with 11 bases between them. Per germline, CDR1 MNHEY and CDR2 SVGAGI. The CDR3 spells CASSYGGPLAKNIQYF. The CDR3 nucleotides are TGTGCCAGCAGTTACGGGGGGCCCCTAGCCAAAAACATTCAGTACTTC.

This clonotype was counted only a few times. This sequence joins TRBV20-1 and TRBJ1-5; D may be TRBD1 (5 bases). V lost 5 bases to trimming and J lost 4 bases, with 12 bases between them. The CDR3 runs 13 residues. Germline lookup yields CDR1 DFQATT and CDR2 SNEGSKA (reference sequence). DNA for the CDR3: TGCAGTGCTCAGGGAGGGTGGAATCAGCCCCAGCATTTT. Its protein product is CSAQGGWNQPQHF.

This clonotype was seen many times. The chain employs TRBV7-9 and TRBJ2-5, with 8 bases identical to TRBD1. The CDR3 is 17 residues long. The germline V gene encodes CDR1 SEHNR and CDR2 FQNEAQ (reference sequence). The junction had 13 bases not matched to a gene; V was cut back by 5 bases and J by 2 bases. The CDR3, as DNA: TGTGCCAGCAGCCCCTCGTGGCAGGGGGCTTGGCAAGAGACCCAGTACTTC. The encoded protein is CASSPSWQGAWQETQYF. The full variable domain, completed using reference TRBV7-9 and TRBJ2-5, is DTGVSQNPRHKITKRGQNVTFRCDPISEHNRLYWYRQTLGQGPEFLTYFQNEAQLEKSRLLSDRFSAERPKGSFSTLEIQRTEQGDSAMYLCASSPSWQGAWQETQYFGPGTRLLVL.

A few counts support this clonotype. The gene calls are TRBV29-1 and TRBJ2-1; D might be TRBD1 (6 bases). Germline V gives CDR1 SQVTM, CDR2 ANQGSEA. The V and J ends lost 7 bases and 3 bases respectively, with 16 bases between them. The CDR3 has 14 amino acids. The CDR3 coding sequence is TGCAGCGCCGACGGCGGACAGTACTACAATGAGCAGTTCTTC. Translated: CSADGGQYYNEQFF.